This is a list of T cell receptor beta chains from one sample in a study of regulatory T cells in long-lasting Graves disease. MiXCR, run by TCRdb on the multiplex PCR reads, gives a single entry per CDR3 protein. The table shows approximately 470,000 distinct CDR3 sequences, with 15% to 20% occurring only once. This sample was also put to use in a study of T cells in Graves' hyperthyroidism and ophthalmopathy.

The specimen was peripheral blood mononuclear cells (PBMCs), collected at new diagnosis, from a patient treated with antithyroid drugs. These receptor sequences come from a man in his forties with Graves disease. The CDR3 runs from the conserved cysteine through the conserved F or W. The D gene is left open where the match is weak. The size field is filled for only some rows; it gives once, few, many or a size class.

TRBD2,TRBV3-1,TRBJ2-1,-,CASSPWTSASYNEQFF,TGTGCCAGCAGCCCTTGGACTAGCGCCTCCTACAATGAGCAGTTCTTC
TRBD1,TRBV20-1,TRBJ1-1,many,CSARDPGQGAGTEAFF,TGCAGTGCTAGAGATCCCGGACAGGGGGCAGGCACTGAAGCTTTCTTT
-,TRBV28,TRBJ1-2,many,CATLAGGYTF,TGTGCCACCTTGGCTGGGGGCTACACCTTC
-,TRBV5-4,TRBJ2-5,few,CASSLGLGAQETQYF,TGTGCCAGCAGCTTAGGCCTCGGGGCCCAAGAGACCCAGTACTTC
-,TRBV20-1,TRBJ2-7,many,CSASSSSSYEQYF,TGCAGTGCTAGTTCTTCCTCGTCCTACGAGCAGTACTTC
-,TRBV29-1,TRBJ1-5,-,CSVATESNQPQHF,TGCAGCGTCGCGACAGAGAGCAATCAGCCCCAGCATTTT
TRBD2,TRBV19,TRBJ2-3,-,CASSLAGVGVDTQYF,TGTGCCAGTAGTCTAGCGGGAGTCGGGGTAGATACGCAGTATTTT
TRBD1,TRBV6-2/TRBV6-3,TRBJ1-2,-,CASSLLGQEYGYTF,TGTGCCAGCAGTTTGCTGGGACAGGAATATGGCTACACCTTC
-,TRBV20-1,TRBJ2-7,-,CSATDSAQREQYF,TGCAGTGCAACCGACTCCGCCCAGCGCGAGCAGTACTTC
-,TRBV12-3/TRBV12-4,TRBJ2-5,many,CASSLPLETQYF,TGTGCCAGCAGTTTGCCCTTGGAGACCCAGTACTTC
-,TRBV20-1,TRBJ1-2,many,CAANYGYTF,TGCGCTGCTAACTATGGCTACACCTTC
TRBD2,TRBV28,TRBJ2-5,many,CASSFVAGVQETQYF,TGTGCCAGCAGTTTTGTAGCGGGTGTCCAAGAGACCCAGTACTTC
TRBD2,TRBV5-1,TRBJ2-1,many,CASSLAASGSGNEQFF,TGCGCCAGCAGCTTGGCGGCTAGCGGGAGTGGTAATGAGCAGTTCTTC
-,TRBV24-1,TRBJ1-2,few,CATSGGWGLGYTF,TGTGCCACCAGTGGAGGCTGGGGGCTTGGCTACACCTTC
-,TRBV5-1,TRBJ2-7,few,CASSRFRDGYEQYF,TGCGCCAGCAGCCGATTCCGGGACGGCTACGAGCAGTACTTC
-,TRBV10-3,TRBJ2-7,few,CAISDGRDEQYF,TGTGCCATCAGTGACGGCAGGGACGAGCAGTACTTC
-,TRBV20-1,TRBJ1-3,many,CSARTGGSGNTIYF,TGCAGTGCTAGAACGGGGGGCTCTGGAAACACCATATATTTT
TRBD2,TRBV13,TRBJ2-3,-,CASSFSPNSGRGTDTQYF,TGTGCCAGCAGCTTTTCCCCCAACAGCGGGAGAGGGACAGATACGCAGTATTTT
-,TRBV5-1,TRBJ2-3,-,CASSSGEKDTQYF,TGCGCCAGCAGCTCCGGGGAGAAAGATACGCAGTATTTT
TRBD1,TRBV30,TRBJ1-2,many,CAWILPGGGYTF,TGTGCCTGGATCCTTCCAGGGGGCGGCTACACCTTC
-,TRBV9,TRBJ2-7,-,CASSGSRGQYF,TGTGCCAGCAGCGGCTCCAGGGGGCAGTACTTC
-,TRBV30,TRBJ2-1,many,CALESRGTPNEQFF,TGTGCTTTGGAGTCTCGTGGGACCCCCAATGAGCAGTTCTTC
-,TRBV5-1,TRBJ1-6,few,CASSPRGNNSPLHF,TGCGCCAGCAGCCCCAGGGGCAATAATTCACCCCTCCACTTT
TRBD2,TRBV9,TRBJ2-2,many,CASSVTSGSSGELFF,TGTGCCAGCAGCGTAACTAGCGGGAGCTCCGGGGAGCTGTTTTTT
TRBD1,TRBV9,TRBJ2-2,many,CASSVVPGWGQGSTGELFF,TGTGCCAGCAGCGTAGTCCCAGGGTGGGGACAGGGGAGCACCGGGGAGCTGTTTTTT
-,TRBV5-1,TRBJ2-5,many,CASSSGQQETQYF,TGTGCCAGCAGCTCCGGACAGCAAGAGACCCAGTACTTC
TRBD2,TRBV29-1,TRBJ2-2,few,CSAGGTWGNSGRAGELFF,TGCAGCGCCGGCGGGACTTGGGGAAATAGCGGGAGGGCCGGGGAGCTGTTTTTT
-,TRBV11-2,TRBJ2-3,many,CASSTTGTDTQYF,TGTGCCAGCAGCACTACAGGGACAGATACGCAGTATTTT
-,TRBV7-9,TRBJ2-7,few,CASEIVGYEQYF,TGTGCCAGCGAGATTGTCGGGTACGAGCAGTACTTC
-,TRBV6-5,TRBJ2-7,many,CASSYSIGGSRSSYEQYF,TGTGCCAGCAGTTACTCGATAGGAGGGAGCCGGAGCTCCTACGAGCAGTACTTC
-,TRBV20-1,TRBJ1-2,-,CSAPSRVSYGYTF,TGCAGTGCTCCCTCGAGGGTGAGCTATGGCTACACCTTC
-,TRBV28,TRBJ2-1,few,CASSPSSPSYNEQFF,TGTGCCAGCAGCCCTTCTAGCCCCTCCTACAATGAGCAGTTCTTC
-,TRBV7-9,TRBJ2-2,few,CASRGRRQGNTGELFF,TGTGCCAGCAGAGGAAGACGCCAGGGGAACACCGGGGAGCTGTTTTTT
-,TRBV20-1,TRBJ2-7,-,CSARPRLAGGEQYF,TGCAGTGCGAGACCTAGACTTGCCGGGGGAGAGCAGTACTTC
-,TRBV3-1,TRBJ2-7,many,CASSRLRIDYEQYF,TGTGCCAGCAGCCGACTGAGGATCGATTACGAGCAGTACTTC
-,TRBV20-1,TRBJ2-1,-,CSARDLGRRPYNEQFF,TGCAGTGCTAGAGATCTGGGCAGGAGACCCTACAATGAGCAGTTCTTC
-,TRBV28,TRBJ2-7,many,CASRAWDLGEQYF,TGTGCCAGCAGGGCATGGGACCTGGGAGAGCAGTACTTC
TRBD1,TRBV20-1,TRBJ2-5,many,CSANTGGGETQYF,TGCAGTGCCAACACAGGGGGCGGAGAGACCCAGTACTTC
-,TRBV27,TRBJ1-1,many,CASSLGVGTEAFF,TGTGCCAGCAGTTTAGGCGTGGGAACTGAAGCTTTCTTT
TRBD1,TRBV3-1,TRBJ1-5,many,CASSQDLGQASNRVTSNQPQHF,TGTGCCAGCAGCCAAGACCTGGGACAGGCCTCGAATCGGGTTACTAGCAATCAGCCCCAGCATTTT
TRBD2,TRBV5-1,TRBJ2-1,many,CASSRGLAGGPNYNEQFF,TGCGCCAGCAGCCGCGGGCTCGCGGGAGGGCCGAACTACAATGAGCAGTTCTTC
TRBD1,TRBV6-1,TRBJ2-2,many,CASSPDRDDTGELFF,TGTGCCAGCAGCCCCGACAGGGACGACACCGGGGAGCTGTTTTTT
TRBD1,TRBV7-9,TRBJ2-5,-,CASSKDRGGETQYF,TGTGCCAGCAGCAAGGACAGGGGTGGGGAGACCCAGTACTTC
-,TRBV19,TRBJ1-5,-,CASSIDGHELYQPQHF,TGTGCCAGTAGTATAGACGGACATGAACTTTATCAGCCCCAGCATTTT
TRBD1,TRBV28,TRBJ2-2,-,CASSTGGRTGELFF,TGTGCCAGCAGTACAGGGGGCCGGACCGGGGAGCTGTTTTTT
-,TRBV20-1,TRBJ2-7,many,CSARDTGREQYF,TGCAGTGCTAGAGATACAGGGCGCGAGCAGTACTTC
-,TRBV29-1,TRBJ2-1,few,CSVEDRDHYNEQFF,TGCAGCGTTGAAGATCGGGACCACTACAATGAGCAGTTCTTC
-,TRBV29-1,TRBJ2-7,few,CSVEESSYEQYF,TGCAGCGTTGAAGAGAGTAGCTACGAGCAGTACTTC
TRBD1,TRBV27,TRBJ2-1,few,CASRTGGSSYNEQFF,TGTGCCAGCAGGACAGGGGGGAGCTCCTACAATGAGCAGTTCTTC
TRBD1,TRBV6-2/TRBV6-3,TRBJ1-3,few,CASSEGTGFPSGNTIYF,TGTGCCAGCAGTGAAGGGACAGGGTTCCCCTCTGGAAACACCATATATTTT
TRBD2,TRBV20-1,TRBJ2-7,few,CSVGGGRAGGSYEQYF,TGCAGTGTCGGGGGCGGGAGGGCCGGGGGCTCCTACGAGCAGTACTTC
-,TRBV20-1,TRBJ2-7,many,CSVPGHPSYEQYF,TGCAGTGTTCCGGGACACCCTTCCTACGAGCAGTACTTC